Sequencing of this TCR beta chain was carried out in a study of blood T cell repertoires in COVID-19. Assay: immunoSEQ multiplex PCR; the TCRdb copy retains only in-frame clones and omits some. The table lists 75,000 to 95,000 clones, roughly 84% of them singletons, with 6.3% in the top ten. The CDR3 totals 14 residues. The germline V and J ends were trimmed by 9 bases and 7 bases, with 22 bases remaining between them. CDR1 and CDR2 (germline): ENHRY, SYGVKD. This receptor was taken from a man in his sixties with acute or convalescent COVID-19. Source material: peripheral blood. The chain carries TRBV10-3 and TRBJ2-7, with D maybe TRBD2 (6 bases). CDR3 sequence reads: CAISARDSEREQYF. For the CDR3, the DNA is TGTGCCATATCGGCTCGGGACTCCGAAAGGGAGCAGTACTTC.